This T cell receptor beta chain is from a study of blood T cell repertoires in COVID-19. Study as a whole: Specimens from acute and convalescent COVID-19 originated in the United States, Italy and Spain.

Germline V gene sequence: CDR1 SGHNT, CDR2 YYREEE (reference sequence). J lost 4 bases, V lost 1 base, and 12 bases had no gene match. CDR3 length equals 17 residues. Using immunoSEQ multiplex PCR, the repertoire was profiled, and TCRdb retains in-frame clones only, with some absent. The data show 200,000 to 250,000 clones, 84% seen once. The sequencing input was peripheral blood. This chain links TRBV5-4 with TRBJ2-3, with 7 bases that match TRBD1. This receptor was taken from a woman aged 80 or over with active or convalescent COVID-19. The CDR3 DNA sequence: TGTGCCAGCAGCTTGTCGGCCAACAGGGGTGGCGCAGATACGCAGTATTTT. Translating it yields CASSLSANRGGADTQYF.